These T cell receptor beta chains were read from a single sample in a study of response to subunit inactivated influenza vaccine. TCRdb ran MiXCR on the RT-PCR reads and lists one entry per CDR3 protein. The sample shows hundreds of thousands of distinct CDR3 sequences, 7.6% of them seen only once. The sample in question was PBMCs from blood, obtained about 24 months after vaccination. The source of these receptors is a man aged 50 to 75 who received an inactivated influenza vaccine. The CDR3 runs from the conserved cysteine through the conserved F or W. D genes are given only for firm matches. Rows give clone size only sometimes, using once, few, many, or a class for an expanded clone.

abundance	v_gene	j_gene	d_gene	CDR3aa	CDR3nt
few	TRBV20-1	TRBJ2-7	.	CSAPFSVSVYEQYF	TGCAGTGCCCCCTTTTCGGTGAGCGTCTACGAGCAGTACTTC
.	TRBV28	TRBJ2-7	.	CASSPLEELYEQYF	TGTGCCAGCAGTCCTCTGGAGGAGCTCTACGAGCAGTACTTC
many	TRBV6-2/TRBV6-3	TRBJ1-1	.	CASSYTGNTEAFF	TGTGCCAGCAGTTACACAGGGAACACTGAAGCTTTCTTT
many	TRBV18	TRBJ2-7	.	CASSRNLYEQYF	TGTGCCAGCTCACGCAACCTCTACGAGCAGTACTTC
.	TRBV7-2	TRBJ2-1	.	CASSFEGRTEQFF	TGTGCCAGCAGCTTTGAGGGGCGCACTGAGCAGTTCTTC
.	TRBV12-3/TRBV12-4	TRBJ2-7	TRBD1	CASTSIWTGGSYEQYF	TGTGCCAGCACCTCAATTTGGACAGGGGGATCCTACGAGCAGTACTTC
.	TRBV5-1	TRBJ2-6	TRBD1	CASSFMGQGARGANVLTF	TGCGCCAGCAGCTTTATGGGACAGGGGGCGCGGGGGGCCAACGTCCTGACTTTC
few	TRBV25-1	TRBJ1-1	TRBD1	CASSEWTGPRGTEAFF	TGTGCCAGCAGTGAATGGACAGGCCCGAGGGGCACTGAAGCTTTCTTT
few	TRBV29-1	TRBJ2-7	TRBD1	CSVEAGGYEQYF	TGCAGCGTTGAAGCAGGGGGCTACGAGCAGTACTTC
few	TRBV7-3	TRBJ2-1	.	CASSLGGSHEQFF	TGTGCCAGCAGCTTAGGCGGGTCGCATGAGCAGTTCTTC
many	TRBV12-3/TRBV12-4	TRBJ1-4	TRBD1	CATRLGGGGIEKLFF	TGTGCCACTCGCTTAGGGGGCGGGGGGATTGAAAAACTGTTTTTT
.	TRBV6-2/TRBV6-3	TRBJ1-2	.	CASSYSPGRGGYTF	TGTGCCAGCAGTTACTCTCCCGGACGGGGCGGCTACACCTTC
.	TRBV6-5	TRBJ2-5	TRBD2	CASSYDASGDQETQYF	TGTGCCAGCAGTTACGATGCTAGCGGGGACCAAGAGACCCAGTACTTC
.	TRBV4-3	TRBJ2-3	TRBD1	CASSQDDRGTDTQYF	TGCGCCAGCAGCCAAGACGACAGGGGCACAGATACGCAGTATTTT
few	TRBV27	TRBJ1-2	.	CASKRAQSNYGYTF	TGTGCCAGCAAGCGGGCACAATCTAACTATGGCTACACCTTC
many	TRBV5-1	TRBJ1-2	.	CASSLGQQFPGYGYTF	TGCGCCAGCAGCCTAGGACAACAATTCCCTGGCTATGGCTACACCTTC
few	TRBV20-1	TRBJ2-1	TRBD2	CSATGAGGPYEQFF	TGCAGTGCTACCGGAGCGGGAGGGCCATATGAGCAGTTCTTC
many	TRBV6-2/TRBV6-3	TRBJ2-7	TRBD2	CASSRPGLAGAYEQYF	TGTGCCAGCAGCCGACCGGGACTAGCGGGAGCCTACGAGCAGTACTTC
.	TRBV10-3	TRBJ2-7	.	CAISESTGYSYEQYF	TGTGCCATCAGTGAGTCGACTGGCTATTCCTACGAGCAGTACTTC
.	TRBV9	TRBJ2-1	TRBD2	CASSSSGSASYNEQFF	TGTGCCAGCAGCTCTAGCGGGAGTGCCTCCTACAATGAGCAGTTCTTC
.	TRBV10-3	TRBJ2-3	.	CAISVYRDPSTDTQYF	TGTGCCATCAGTGTTTACAGGGACCCTAGCACAGATACGCAGTATTTT
.	TRBV4-2	TRBJ2-3	TRBD2	CASSPGLARDTQYF	TGTGCCAGCAGCCCGGGACTAGCGAGGGATACGCAGTATTTT
many	TRBV5-5	TRBJ1-5	TRBD1	CASSFRGQGANQPQHF	TGTGCCAGCAGCTTCCGGGGACAGGGGGCGAATCAGCCCCAGCATTTT
many	TRBV20-1	TRBJ1-4	TRBD1	CSARELGQTNEKLFF	TGCAGTGCTAGAGAGCTGGGACAGACTAATGAAAAACTGTTTTTT
few	TRBV3-1	TRBJ2-3	TRBD1	CASSQVRGQGTDTQYF	TGTGCCAGCAGCCAAGTAAGGGGGCAAGGGACAGATACGCAGTATTTT
few	TRBV11-2	TRBJ1-1	.	CASSLAPNGGTEAFF	TGTGCCAGCAGCTTAGCTCCTAATGGGGGCACTGAAGCTTTCTTT
.	TRBV20-1	TRBJ2-5	TRBD1	CSADRDRETQYF	TGCAGTGCCGACAGGGATCGAGAGACCCAGTACTTC
few	TRBV12-3/TRBV12-4	TRBJ2-5	TRBD2	CASSPLAGWRETQYF	TGTGCCAGCAGCCCACTAGCGGGGTGGAGGGAGACCCAGTACTTC
.	TRBV5-6	TRBJ2-3	TRBD2	CASSLAPSGSGDTQYF	TGTGCCAGCAGCTTGGCCCCTAGCGGGAGTGGAGATACGCAGTATTTT
many	TRBV19	TRBJ1-2	.	CASSHRFGQHYGYTF	TGTGCCAGTAGTCACCGTTTTGGACAGCACTATGGCTACACCTTC
few	TRBV11-3	TRBJ2-3	TRBD2	CASSTSGGETDTQYF	TGTGCCAGCAGCACTAGCGGGGGGGAAACAGATACGCAGTATTTT
.	TRBV6-1	TRBJ1-4	TRBD1	CASERQGRGEKLFF	TGTGCCAGCGAAAGACAGGGAAGGGGTGAAAAACTGTTTTTT
many	TRBV28	TRBJ2-4	.	CASSLGGARAKNIQYF	TGTGCCAGCAGTTTGGGGGGGGCGAGGGCCAAAAACATTCAGTACTTC
few	TRBV29-1	TRBJ1-2	TRBD1	CSVEGDRGDYGYTF	TGCAGCGTTGAAGGGGACAGGGGCGACTATGGCTACACCTTC
few	TRBV20-1	TRBJ2-7	.	CSAATTGRVGEQYF	TGCAGTGCAGCGACAACAGGGAGGGTGGGCGAGCAGTACTTC
.	TRBV15	TRBJ2-3	.	CATSRDQILRRALDTQYF	TGTGCCACCAGCAGAGACCAAATTTTACGGAGGGCGCTGGATACGCAGTATTTT
many	TRBV20-1	TRBJ1-5	.	CSADRLGDQPQHF	TGCAGTGCCGACCGGTTGGGGGATCAGCCCCAGCATTTT
few	TRBV4-1	TRBJ2-1	.	CASSQHSPNEQFF	TGCGCCAGCAGCCAGCACTCCCCCAATGAGCAGTTCTTC
.	TRBV29-1	TRBJ2-7	.	CSVPRYADSEQYF	TGCAGCGTTCCTCGCTACGCCGACAGCGAGCAGTACTTC
many	TRBV6-5	TRBJ2-1	.	CASSSPIVMGEQFF	TGTGCCAGCAGTTCCCCGATCGTCATGGGTGAGCAGTTCTTC
.	TRBV12-3/TRBV12-4	TRBJ2-7	TRBD2	CASSSGGGSYEQYF	TGTGCCAGCAGTTCCGGCGGGGGGTCCTACGAGCAGTACTTC
few	TRBV15	TRBJ1-3	.	CATSKDGFSGNTIYF	TGTGCCACCAGCAAGGACGGTTTCTCTGGAAACACCATATATTTT
few	TRBV7-6	TRBJ2-3	.	CASSLGAAINTQYF	TGTGCCAGCAGCTTAGGGGCCGCTATAAATACTCAGTATTTT
.	TRBV7-8	TRBJ2-7	.	CASSSTGSQGEQYF	TGTGCCAGCAGCTCTACCGGGTCTCAGGGCGAGCAGTACTTC
.	TRBV4-3	TRBJ2-1	.	CASSQDRARGEQFF	TGCGCCAGCAGCCAAGACAGGGCGCGGGGTGAGCAGTTCTTC
few	TRBV6-2/TRBV6-3	TRBJ2-7	.	CASSYSNGNYEQYF	TGTGCCAGCAGTTACTCGAACGGAAACTACGAGCAGTACTTC
many	TRBV3-1	TRBJ2-1	.	CASSHGVSSYNEQFF	TGTGCCAGCAGCCACGGGGTAAGCTCCTACAATGAGCAGTTCTTC